One T cell receptor beta chain is described in this entry. Its antigen is unknown. The record has no base qualities; no much larger clone is one base away. This sample was included in a study of T cell changes during pregnancy in multiple sclerosis (dated by TCRdb to 2018 to 2020). Broadly, across the study: The study looked at changes in the T cell repertoire across pregnancy in women with multiple sclerosis.

Receptors were amplified or captured by the immunoSEQ multiplex PCR assay. TCRdb holds this immuneACCESS table with in-frame rearrangements only. Some clones are missing; in checked studies, unresolved V genes explain under half, and the rest has no known cause. This sample holds about 70,000 clones; 80% to 95% were observed only once. About 0.3% of the sample is taken by the ten largest. CDR1 and CDR2, per the germline V gene, are SGHDT and YYEEEE. Cut back by 7 bases and 6 bases, the V and J ends lie 17 bases apart. The CDR3 spans 13 residues, from the cysteine through the phenylalanine. Just the 39-base CDR3 DNA is kept, in frame starting at base 1.

The chain is made from TRBV5-6 and TRBJ2-7, with a weak D call of TRBD2 (6 bases match). This TCR derives from a female donor with multiple sclerosis, enrolled in a pregnancy study. Specimen: CD4+ T cells from peripheral blood mononuclear cells, collected after pregnancy. The CDR3 amino acid sequence is: CASLNWAGREQYF. DNA sequence: TGTGCCAGCCTAAACTGGGCGGGGCGCGAGCAGTACTTC.